This TCR beta chain was retrieved from a study of CD8 T cells in Susac syndrome. Across the study: Clinical remission applied to under ten sequenced Susac syndrome patients, and six had active disease.

V shed 6 bases and J 10 bases; nucleotides not matched to a gene: 17. The germline gives CDR1 LGHNT, CDR2 FRNRAP. CDR3 size: 18 residues. General observations from the study: Individuals included in the TCR sequencing and HLA analysis were acknowledged by the study to be relatively few in number. Susac-specific public clones found in total CD8+ repertoires numbered some 17, and those in CD8+ TEMRA repertoires numbered several.

Points on this clonotype: What it recognizes is unknown.

Random hexamers were used to reverse transcribe an amount of about 0.45 to 1 ug RNA. Across 54 Vbeta and 13 Jbeta, TCR beta CDR3 was amplified with immunoSEQ multiplex PCR. TCRdb ran MiXCR on the immunoSEQ multiplex PCR reads and lists one entry per CDR3 protein. The sample includes some 120,000 distinct CDR3 sequences, over 85% of them seen just once. The specimen sequenced was CD8+ T cells from PBMCs. The clonotype originates from a human donor with Susac syndrome. The chain combines TRBV12-5 with TRBJ2-1; 14 nucleotides align to TRBD2. CDR3 in amino acids: CASGNPGLAGALSTEQFF. In nucleotides, the CDR3 is TGTGCTAGTGGCAATCCGGGACTAGCGGGAGCTCTTTCCACCGAGCAGTTCTTC.